This entry lists 15 T cell receptor beta chains sequenced from one sample in a study of identifying expanded T cells in peripheral blood. TCRdb's table, derived via immunoSEQ multiplex PCR, lists solely in-frame clones and lacks some. The sample lists about 100,000 clones, 87% occurring once. The specimen was blood. The origin of the receptors is a person aged 18 to 75 in good health.

This chain joins TRBV11-1 and TRBJ2-1; 9 positions agree with TRBD2. Trimming removed 6 bases from V and 7 bases from J; junction bases left unmatched: 4. CDR1 and CDR2 from the germline V gene are SGHAT and FQDESV (reference sequence). This CDR3 spans 13 amino acids. CDR3 nucleotide sequence: TGTGCCAGCAGAAAAAGCGGGGGGAATGAGCAGTTCTTC. It specifies CASRKSGGNEQFF.

This sequence joins TRBV4-1 and TRBJ2-1; 12 bases are shared with TRBD2. The CDR3 is 17 amino acids. Unmatched junction bases numbered 8, after V lost 1 base and J lost 7 bases. Germline CDR1 and CDR2: MGHRA and YSYEKL. CDR3 sequence reads: CASSQAHLAGGRNEQFF. The CDR3 DNA reads as TGCGCCAGCAGCCAAGCCCACCTAGCGGGGGGGCGTAATGAGCAGTTCTTC.

The rearrangement links TRBV7-9 to TRBJ1-1; D is ambiguous. V lost 4 bases and J lost 5, with 11 bases in between. Germline CDR1 SEHNR, CDR2 FQNEAQ (reference sequence). The CDR3 runs to 13 residues. This chain's CDR3 is CASSSYARTEAFF. In nucleotides, the CDR3 is TGTGCCAGCAGCTCATATGCTCGGACTGAAGCTTTCTTT.

The chain joins TRBV6-5 to TRBJ1-6; the D is unclear. V was clipped by 0 bases and J by 5 bases, with 11 bases between them. Germline CDR1 and CDR2: MNHEY and SVGAGI. There are 16 residues in the CDR3. CDR3 coding DNA: TGTGCCAGCAGTTACTCGCCCAGAGCCGATAATTCACCCCTCCACTTT. Its protein is CASSYSPRADNSPLHF.

V and J are TRBV5-1 and TRBJ2-2; no reliable D call. V was shortened by 0 bases and J by 6 bases, with 3 bases between the two germline ends. This CDR3 has 12 amino acids. Germline loops: CDR1 SGHRS, CDR2 YFSETQ. DNA of the CDR3: TGCGCCAGCAGCTTGGGTGCCGGGGAGCTGTTTTTT. Translated, it gives CASSLGAGELFF.

The gene calls are TRBV29-1 and TRBJ2-1; the match to TRBD1 covers 10 bases. V shed 7 bases and J 10 bases; nucleotides not matched to a gene: 10. The CDR3 runs 13 residues. The germline gives CDR1 SQVTM, CDR2 ANQGSEA. The CDR3 loop reads CSGGTGAAVEQFF. The CDR3 bases are TGCAGCGGAGGGACAGGGGCCGCAGTGGAGCAGTTCTTC.

The gene calls are TRBV11-2 and TRBJ1-2, with D possibly being TRBD1 (6 bases). V shed 5 bases and J shed 4 bases, with 14 bases lying between them. The length of the CDR3 is 14 residues. CDR1 and CDR2 (germline): SGHAT, FQNNGV. The CDR3 DNA reads as TGTGCCAGCAGCAGCGGGAGGGGGACCTATGGCTACACCTTC. Translated: CASSSGRGTYGYTF.

The chain links TRBV7-9 to TRBJ1-5; D is unclear. The CDR3 has 17 amino acids. Germline-derived CDR1 and CDR2 are SEHNR and FQNEAQ (reference sequence). V shed 5 bases and J shed 7 bases, with 24 bases lying between them. CDR3 in DNA: TGTGCCAGCAGCGATGCACGGTGGGGAGGGCTTAAGCAGCCCCAGCATTTT. The encoded protein is CASSDARWGGLKQPQHF.

The genes are TRBV7-6 and TRBJ2-5, with 9 positions matching TRBD2. Unmatched junction bases numbered 15, after V lost 8 bases and J lost 2 bases. The germline V gene has CDR1 SGHVS and CDR2 FNYEAQ. The length of the CDR3 is 17 residues. CDR3 in amino acids: CASGPAGGTLFQETQYF. Written as DNA, the CDR3 is TGTGCCAGCGGCCCTGCGGGGGGGACCTTATTTCAAGAGACCCAGTACTTC. The variable domain in full, with the rest retrieved from reference TRBV7-6 and TRBJ2-5, is GAGVSQSPRYKVTKRGQDVALRCDPISGHVSLYWYRQALGQGPEFLTYFNYEAQQDKSGLPNDRFSAERPEGSISTLTIQRTEQRDSAMYRCASGPAGGTLFQETQYFGPGTRLLVL.

V is TRBV5-1 and J is TRBJ1-2; 8 bases are a match to TRBD1. This CDR3 spans 23 amino acids. CDR1 and CDR2 (germline): SGHRS, YFSETQ. The V and J ends lost 0 bases and 0 bases, in that order; junction bases with no gene match: 25. The CDR3 reads CASSLAGTAPGGRDLQANYGYTF. In DNA, the CDR3 is TGCGCCAGCAGCTTGGCCGGGACGGCTCCAGGGGGCCGTGATCTCCAAGCTAACTATGGCTACACCTTC. Drawing the rest from reference TRBV5-1 and TRBJ1-2, the complete variable domain is KAGVTQTPRYLIKTRGQQVTLSCSPISGHRSVSWYQQTPGQGLQFLFEYFSETQRNKGNFPGRFSGRQFSNSRSEMNVSTLELGDSALYLCASSLAGTAPGGRDLQANYGYTFGSGTRLTVV.

The gene calls are TRBV2 and TRBJ1-2; 11 bases map to TRBD1. Germline values: CDR1 SNHLY, CDR2 FYNNEI. V dropped 3 bases and J dropped 8; count of bases not matched to a gene: 17. The CDR3 has 18 residues. As DNA, the CDR3 is TGTGCCAGCAGTGACCGAAGGACAGGGGGCTGGACTCGAGGCGGCTACACCTTC. Its protein product is CASSDRRTGGWTRGGYTF.

This clone showed up just a few times. The chain recombines TRBV30 with TRBJ1-5; 9 bases align to TRBD1. Germline assignment: CDR1 GTSNPN and CDR2 SVGIG (reference sequence). This CDR3 is built from 12 residues. V dropped 3 bases and J dropped 14; count of bases not matched to a gene: 8. The CDR3 sequence: CAWSVRGTGKHF. CDR3 DNA sequence: TGTGCCTGGAGCGTTAGAGGGACAGGGAAGCATTTT.

The rearrangement links TRBV7-8 to TRBJ1-2; 7 nucleotides match TRBD1. Germline V gene data show CDR1 as SGHVS and CDR2 as FQNEAQ. V gave up 5 bases and J gave up 7 bases; unmatched junction bases: 10. The CDR3 has 14 residues. The DNA for the CDR3 is TGTGCCAGCAGCCCCGACAGGGCAACGGGTGGCTACACCTTC. This translates into CASSPDRATGGYTF.

The chain combines TRBV7-2 with TRBJ2-5, with D hard to call. The J call may be wrong; the DNA end is better matched by TRBJ2-7. CDR1 SGHTA and CDR2 FQGNSA come from the germline V gene. This CDR3 is 15 amino acids long. The CDR3 loop reads CASSPTYLGAYEQYF. The CDR3 region has the DNA TGTGCCAGCAGCCCGACCTACCTCGGAGCCTACGAGCAGTACTTC.

The V call is TRBV29-1, the J call TRBJ2-1; tentative D call: TRBD2 (6 bases). V was pared by 6 bases and J by 7 bases, with 19 bases between. Germline V gene data show CDR1 as SQVTM and CDR2 as ANQGSEA. The CDR3 loop spans 14 amino acids. The chain's CDR3 is CSVRSDYDANEQFF. The CDR3 region has the DNA TGCAGCGTGCGATCGGACTATGATGCGAATGAGCAGTTCTTC.